This T cell receptor (beta chain) emerged from a study of cytomegalovirus exposure and HLA in healthy donors (dated by TCRdb to 2015 to 2018). Broadly, across the study: In an earlier analysis of roughly 500 of the donors, 276 Gb of sequence data and 120 million or so unique TCR beta sequences from roughly 190 million T cells were reported. An early release that covered roughly 600 HLA-typed donors contained around 300 gigabases of sequencing data and tens of millions of unique TCR sequences. Of the 300 to 450 genotyped donors, about 80% fell in the genetic ancestry cluster associated with self-reported Caucasian donors. The study was designed to test whether signatures of past pathogen exposure could be identified by cataloging public T cell receptors. The study profiled the T cell repertoires of about 720 subjects by immunosequencing and related them to cytomegalovirus serostatus. Along with the 666-subject first cohort, a separate validation cohort of around 120 different subjects was used. To predict cytomegalovirus infection status, the study brought together high-throughput TCR immunosequencing, statistical association of individual TCRs with disease status, and machine learning. To study patterns of TCR occurrence, a later analysis re-analyzed previously published TCR beta repertoires from around 670 donors and added high-resolution HLA genotyping. Rather than using new phenotypic data, the later analysis identified candidate immune exposures from TCR beta sequences and from how often those sequences occurred across donors. To decide whether each TCR beta V gene segment behaved as functional or pseudogenic, an earlier analysis of 587 of the donors relied on high-throughput TCR beta sequencing. Donor age, sex, ethnicity and CMV serostatus were compiled alongside the repertoire data. A later genetic analysis took genome-wide SNP genotypes for about 65% of the roughly 670 donors and used that subset as a discovery cohort. Every discovery cohort repertoire had been produced on one sequencing platform. HLA typing covered class I and class II loci at four-digit resolution. Typing coverage varied by locus: 629-630 donors for A, B, C, DRB1 and DQB1; approximately 520 for DQA1; more than 600 for DPA1; approximately 470 for DPB1. Because of strong linkage in the cohort, five DR-DQ haplotypes were treated as single units for association and clustering. On average, 235,054 unique TCR beta nucleotide sequences were sequenced per donor among more than 350 genotyped donors of the cohort, with around 19% of those sequences being non-productive.

Comment on this clone: Its antigen is unknown.

The cohort consisted of 600 to 700 healthy bone marrow donors. Cohort members were all nominally healthy when sampled, although unrecorded immune exposures were likely present. The donor was CMV seropositive and belonged to the group of about 290 seropositive cohort members. Each donor provided a peripheral blood sample, and peripheral blood mononuclear cells were used for TCR beta sequencing. Genomic DNA extraction from the blood cell samples was performed with the Qiagen DNeasy Blood Extraction Kit. Library prep was done by the immunoSEQ multiplex PCR assay. For the multiplex PCR, a mixture combining 60 forward primers for TCR Vbeta segments and 13 reverse primers for TCR Jbeta segments was used. Amplification of the CDR3 region of rearranged TCR beta genes was performed with a multiplex PCR assay on genomic DNA. Amplified TCR beta libraries were sequenced as 87-base-pair reads on the Illumina HiSeq System. Per the original workflow: In a later analysis, tens of millions of unique TCR beta chains were counted across the approximately 670 repertoires, and roughly 9.9 million of these chains were shared by at least two donors. To remove PCR and sequencing errors, raw reads were error-corrected and collapsed into unique sequences using a nearest-neighbor algorithm that merged closely related sequences. To assign V, D and J gene segments, CDR3 sequences were aligned to IMGT reference sequences. Each retained sequence needed at least a six-nucleotide match to both a V gene segment and a J gene segment. A rearrangement counted as productive if the CDR3 had no stop codons and remained in frame with V and J, and every other rearrangement counted as non-productive. Following IMGT convention, CDR3 was defined as the stretch from the second conserved V-encoded cysteine to the conserved J-encoded phenylalanine. In an earlier analysis of some 550 of the donors, sequences lacking an unambiguous match to a single V gene segment were excluded. An earlier analysis of 587 of the donors classified V segments as functional when productive rearrangements were above 56.7% and as segregating when the standard deviation between donors was above 5%. To diagnose cytomegalovirus status from the catalog of TCR beta chain sequences, a statistical classification framework was built. In a later analysis, V and J genes were assigned by comparing TCR nucleotide sequences against IMGT/GENE-DB human TR gene sequences. The TCRdist pipeline was used in a later analysis to assign CDR3 sequences and most-parsimonious VDJ recombination scenarios. In a later analysis, each TCR beta chain was defined by its CDR3 amino acid sequence together with its V-gene family, and reads lacking a unique V-gene family were excluded. A later analysis removed 592 highly shared, low-generation-probability nucleotide sequences to deal with suspected cross-contamination and a sequencing artifact. For each public chain, a later analysis derived a clonal expansion index from normalized ranks of inferred template counts within each repertoire. A later analysis computed generation probabilities with a VDJ recombination model fitted to out-of-frame rearrangements, and checked the results against IGoR. In a later analysis, hypergeometric tests were used to score TCR-TCR, TCR-HLA and TCR-CMV co-occurrence, with a repertoire-size bias correction applied to TCR pairs. In a later analysis, false discovery rates were estimated by permuting HLA or CMV assignments 20 times. In a later analysis, co-occurring TCRs were grouped using DBSCAN, with TCRdist sequence similarity added in when clustering inside HLA-allele-positive subsets. Repertoires with fewer than 30,000 or more than 120,000 public chains were left out of co-occurrence clustering, as were roughly five repertoires with anomalous nucleotide sharing. The table comes from immuneACCESS by way of TCRdb, which keeps in-frame sequences with V and J called. Part of the clones is missing from these tables; in studies checked, under half for an unresolved V gene and the rest for unknown reasons. That table furnishes V, J and clone size, whereas the DNA furnished D and trimming. The sample's table covers tens of thousands of clones. Of the sample, 3.4% is held by the ten largest clones.

On the study overall, not on this receptor specifically: Most TCR sequences were seen in very few donors, while some public TCRs were found in many individuals. The classifier was reported to diagnose cytomegalovirus status with high specificity and sensitivity in both the original cohort and the validation cohort. The earlier analysis of approximately 540 of the donors excluded 15 to 20 rarely observed V segments, including chromosome 9 orphons, because counts were too low. In the study, some 160 TCR beta chains were listed as associated with cytomegalovirus. Compared with equally common non-associated chains, HLA-associated TCR beta chains in a later analysis were more clonally expanded and had lower generation probabilities. According to a later analysis, parvovirus B19, influenza, CMV and Epstein-Barr virus appeared linked to several top co-occurrence clusters. A cluster of highly shared sequence variants was judged likely to represent a technical artifact of the sequencing pipeline. Immune exposure information for the cohort was limited to CMV serostatus. Because some donors lacked HLA typing at each locus, the association tests relied only on the typed subset. In a later analysis, the rate of TCR association differed among HLA loci, with DRB1 alleles having the most associated TCRs and HLA-C alleles having the fewest. Some IMGT-functional V segments, including TRBV6-2 and TRBV6-3, could not be distinguished by the 87-base-pair reads and were therefore excluded. In vitro tests confirmed that three of the cytomegalovirus-associated TCR beta chains recognize cytomegalovirus antigens. In a later genetic analysis, fewer N-insertions in productive TCRs were reported among donors in an Asian-associated ancestry cluster than the roughly 700-donor mean. Specific HLA alleles were associated with 16,951 TCR beta sequences at a false discovery rate of 0.05 in a later analysis. Correlated functional status among segregating V segments might reflect linkage disequilibrium, but an unknown experimental factor could not be ruled out. In this cohort, only TCR beta chains were sequenced, and detectable features were limited by the absence of alpha or paired-chain data. In a later analysis, most CMV-associated TCR beta chains were found to appear HLA-restricted, with HLA associations seemingly driven largely by CMV exposure. Broadly in line with IMGT annotations, most TCR beta V segments showed up in productive rearrangements about 87% or about 30% of the time in an earlier analysis of 450 to 750 of the donors. A later genetic analysis associated a missense DCLRE1C variant with V-gene and J-gene trimming of TCR beta chains, and an independent cohort replicated the association. The authors suggested that the approach could potentially be extended to other disease states and immunological phenotypes. When HLA alleles, especially DR and DQ, strongly co-occurred, TCR associations were difficult to assign to individual alleles. Roughly uniform sequencing depth across donors was assumed in presence/absence analyses, although this assumption may not hold. A further reported finding was that TCR beta sequences accurately predicted the HLA-A and HLA-B alleles for most subjects in the first cohort.

The CDR3 runs 15 amino acids, cysteine and phenylalanine included. CDR3 DNA is the only sequence kept; it has 45 bases, read in frame from the first base. The junction shows trimming of 1 base on V and 9 bases on J, and the gene matches do not reach 6 bases of it. Reading the germline V gene gives CDR1 MGHRA and CDR2 YSYEKL. The chain was built from TRBV4-1 and TRBJ2-1; TRBD2 agrees with 10 junctional bases. Sequencing was carried out using PBMCs. This TCR derives from a middle-aged woman in good health and CMV-seropositive. The CDR3 corresponds to CASSQVASGRTEQFF. The nucleotides are TGCGCCAGCAGCCAAGTGGCTAGCGGGAGAACTGAGCAGTTCTTC.